This T cell receptor (beta chain) was sequenced in a study of shared clonotypes between healthy human individuals. It was at deep level that the assay was run. Clones were sequenced by immunoSEQ multiplex PCR, and TCRdb holds only the in-frame ones, with some missing. This table has about 600,000 clones, just over 75% appearing once. Donors were Caucasian adults residing in Nashville, Tennessee, USA. The V end was cut by 5 bases, the J end by 8 bases, with 21 bases between. CDR1 is SGHAT and CDR2 is FQNNGV in the germline V gene. This CDR3 has 15 residues. The receptor was isolated from a woman aged 35 to 49 in good health. Some clones in this sample may be carry-over from other donors' samples. Sequencing used PBMCs. The rearrangement links TRBV11-2 to TRBJ1-1, with a tentative D call TRBD1 (5 bases). This chain's CDR3 is CASSKRNRRDEEAFF. The DNA of the CDR3 is TGTGCCAGCAGCAAACGAAACAGGAGAGACGAGGAAGCTTTCTTT. Drawing the rest from reference TRBV11-2 and TRBJ1-1, the complete variable domain is EAGVAQSPRYKIIEKRQSVAFWCNPISGHATLYWYQQILGQGPKLLIQFQNNGVVDDSQLPKDRFSAERLKGVDSTLKIQPAKLEDSAVYLCASSKRNRRDEEAFFGQGTRLTVV.